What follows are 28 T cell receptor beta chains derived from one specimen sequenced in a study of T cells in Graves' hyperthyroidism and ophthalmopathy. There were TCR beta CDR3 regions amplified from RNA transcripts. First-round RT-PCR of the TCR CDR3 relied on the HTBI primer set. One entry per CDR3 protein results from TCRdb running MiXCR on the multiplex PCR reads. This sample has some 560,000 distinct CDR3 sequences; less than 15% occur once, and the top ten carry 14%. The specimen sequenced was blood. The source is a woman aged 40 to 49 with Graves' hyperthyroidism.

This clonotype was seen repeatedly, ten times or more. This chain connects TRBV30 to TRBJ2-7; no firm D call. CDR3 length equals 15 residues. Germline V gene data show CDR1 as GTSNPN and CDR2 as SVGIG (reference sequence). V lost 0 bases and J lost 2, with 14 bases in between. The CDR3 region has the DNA TGTGCCTGGAGTGTTGGTGGGCCGCCTACCTACGAGCAGTACTTC. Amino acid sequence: CAWSVGGPPTYEQYF.

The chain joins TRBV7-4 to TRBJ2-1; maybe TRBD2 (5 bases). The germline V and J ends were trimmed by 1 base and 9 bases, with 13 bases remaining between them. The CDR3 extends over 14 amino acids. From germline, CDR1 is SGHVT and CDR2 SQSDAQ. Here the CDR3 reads CASSLVPSWCEQFF. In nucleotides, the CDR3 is TGTGCCAGCAGCTTAGTTCCTAGCTGGTGTGAGCAGTTCTTC.

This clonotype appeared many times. Here the CDR3 reads CASSPGGAQDTEAFF. In nucleotides, the CDR3 is TGTGCCAGCTCACCAGGGGGGGCGCAGGACACTGAAGCTTTCTTT. This chain joins TRBV18 and TRBJ1-1, with TRBD1 as a possible D gene (6 bases). The V and J ends lost 2 bases and 3 bases respectively, with 13 bases between them. CDR3 size: 15 residues. Germline CDR1 and CDR2: KGHSH and LQKENI.

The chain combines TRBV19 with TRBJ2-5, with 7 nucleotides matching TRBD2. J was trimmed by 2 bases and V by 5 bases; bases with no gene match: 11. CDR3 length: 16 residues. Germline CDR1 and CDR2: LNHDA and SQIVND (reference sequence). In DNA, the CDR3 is TGTGCCAGTAGTTCCGGGAAGCGGGGACCTCAAGAGACCCAGTACTTC. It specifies CASSSGKRGPQETQYF.

The CDR3 region has the DNA TGTGCCAGCAGGCCCCCAGGGAGTCTCTACGAGCAGTACTTC. Translating gives CASRPPGSLYEQYF. The chain employs TRBV2 and TRBJ2-7, with D tentatively TRBD1 or TRBD2 (5 bases each). This CDR3 contains 14 residues. CDR1 and CDR2 (germline): SNHLY, FYNNEI. V was pared by 6 bases and J by 3 bases, with 15 bases between.

The CDR3 nucleotides are TGTGCCACGTGGAACAGGCAAGCAACTAATGAAAAACTGTTTTTT. Protein: CATWNRQATNEKLFF. J is TRBJ1-4 and V is TRBV5-4; possibly TRBD1 for D (5 bases). The CDR3 is made up of 15 amino acids. V dropped 9 bases and J dropped 0 bases, with 15 bases sitting between them. The V gene's germline CDR1 is SGHNT and CDR2 YYREEE (reference sequence).

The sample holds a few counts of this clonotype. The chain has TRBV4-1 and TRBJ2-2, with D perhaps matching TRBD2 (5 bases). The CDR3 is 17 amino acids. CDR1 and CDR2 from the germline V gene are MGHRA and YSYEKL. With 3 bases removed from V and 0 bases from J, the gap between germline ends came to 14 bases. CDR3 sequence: CASSHQSSAANTGELFF. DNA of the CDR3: TGCGCCAGCAGCCATCAGTCTTCAGCGGCGAACACCGGGGAGCTGTTTTTT.

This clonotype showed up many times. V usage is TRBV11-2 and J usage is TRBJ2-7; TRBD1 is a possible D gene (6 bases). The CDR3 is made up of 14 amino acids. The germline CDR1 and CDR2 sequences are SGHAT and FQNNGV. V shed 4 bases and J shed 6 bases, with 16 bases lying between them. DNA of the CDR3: TGTGCCAGCAGCTCGACAACAGGGCCCGGCGAGCAGTACTTC. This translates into CASSSTTGPGEQYF. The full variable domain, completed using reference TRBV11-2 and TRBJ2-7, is EAGVAQSPRYKIIEKRQSVAFWCNPISGHATLYWYQQILGQGPKLLIQFQNNGVVDDSQLPKDRFSAERLKGVDSTLKIQPAKLEDSAVYLCASSSTTGPGEQYFGPGTRLTVT.

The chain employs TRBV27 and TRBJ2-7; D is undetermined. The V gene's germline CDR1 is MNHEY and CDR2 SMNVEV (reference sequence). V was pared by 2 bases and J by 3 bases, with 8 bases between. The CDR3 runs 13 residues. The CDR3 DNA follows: TGTGCCAGCAGTTTAAGGGTTCTCTACGAGCAGTACTTC. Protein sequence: CASSLRVLYEQYF.

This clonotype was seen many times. The CDR3 sequence is CSVGAESGNEQFF. The CDR3 DNA sequence: TGCAGCGTTGGCGCCGAATCGGGTAATGAGCAGTTCTTC. J is TRBJ2-1 and V is TRBV29-1, with D unclear. Germline V CDR1 and CDR2: SQVTM, ANQGSEA. The CDR3 is made up of 13 amino acids. V was cut by 4 bases and J by 7 bases, with 14 bases left in between.

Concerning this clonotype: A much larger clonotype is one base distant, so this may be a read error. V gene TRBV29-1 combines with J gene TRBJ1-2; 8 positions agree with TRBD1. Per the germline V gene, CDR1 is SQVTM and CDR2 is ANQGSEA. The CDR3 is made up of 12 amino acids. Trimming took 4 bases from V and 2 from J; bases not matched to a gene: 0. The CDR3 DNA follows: TGCAGCGTTGGACAGGGGAACTATGGCTACACCTTC. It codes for CSVGQGNYGYTF. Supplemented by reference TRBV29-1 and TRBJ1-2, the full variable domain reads SAVISQKPSRDICQRGTSLTIQCQVDSQVTMMFWYRQQPGQSLTLIATANQGSEATYESGFVIDKFPISRPNLTFSTLTVSNMSPEDSSIYLCSVGQGNYGYTFGSGTRLTVV.

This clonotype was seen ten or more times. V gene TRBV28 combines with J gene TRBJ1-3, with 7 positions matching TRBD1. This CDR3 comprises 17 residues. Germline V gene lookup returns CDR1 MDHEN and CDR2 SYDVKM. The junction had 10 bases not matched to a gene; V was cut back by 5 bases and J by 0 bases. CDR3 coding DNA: TGTGCCAGCAGTCCTCCGGGACAGCTAAGCTCTGGAAACACCATATATTTT. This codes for CASSPPGQLSSGNTIYF.

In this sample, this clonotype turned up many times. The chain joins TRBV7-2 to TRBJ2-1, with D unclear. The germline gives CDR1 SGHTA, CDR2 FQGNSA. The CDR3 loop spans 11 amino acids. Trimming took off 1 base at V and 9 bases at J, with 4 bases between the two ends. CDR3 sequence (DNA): TGTGCCAGCAGCTTAGGGCCTGAGCAGTTCTTC. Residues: CASSLGPEQFF.

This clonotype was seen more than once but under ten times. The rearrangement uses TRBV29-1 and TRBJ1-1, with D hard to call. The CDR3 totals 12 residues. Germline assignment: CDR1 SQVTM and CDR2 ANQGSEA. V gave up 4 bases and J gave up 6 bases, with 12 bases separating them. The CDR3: CSVVLGIPEAFF. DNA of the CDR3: TGCAGCGTTGTTCTGGGGATCCCTGAAGCTTTCTTT.

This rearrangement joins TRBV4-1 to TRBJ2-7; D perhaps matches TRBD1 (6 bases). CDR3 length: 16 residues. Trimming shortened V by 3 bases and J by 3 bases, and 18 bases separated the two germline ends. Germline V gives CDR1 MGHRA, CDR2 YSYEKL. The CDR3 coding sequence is TGCGCCAGCAGCCACCTCTTCCGGGACAAGCACTACGAGCAGTACTTC. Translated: CASSHLFRDKHYEQYF.

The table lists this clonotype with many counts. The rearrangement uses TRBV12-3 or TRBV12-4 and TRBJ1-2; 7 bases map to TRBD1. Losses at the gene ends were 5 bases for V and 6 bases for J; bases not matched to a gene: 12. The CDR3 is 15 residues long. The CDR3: CASSAWAGGSNGYTF. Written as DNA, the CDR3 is TGTGCCAGCAGTGCTTGGGCAGGGGGATCGAATGGCTACACCTTC.

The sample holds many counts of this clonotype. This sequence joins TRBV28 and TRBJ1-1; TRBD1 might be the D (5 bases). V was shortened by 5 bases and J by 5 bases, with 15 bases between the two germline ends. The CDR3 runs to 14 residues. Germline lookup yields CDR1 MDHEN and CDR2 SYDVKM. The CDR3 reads CASSTTGLLTEAFF. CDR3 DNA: TGTGCCAGCAGTACCACGGGACTCCTAACTGAAGCTTTCTTT.

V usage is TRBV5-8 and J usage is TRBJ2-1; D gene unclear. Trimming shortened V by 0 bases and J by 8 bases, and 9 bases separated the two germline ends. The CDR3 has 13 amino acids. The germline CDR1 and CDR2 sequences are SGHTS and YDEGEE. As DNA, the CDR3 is TGTGCCAGCAGCTTGGGAGAGACCGATGAGCAGTTCTTC. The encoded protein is CASSLGETDEQFF.

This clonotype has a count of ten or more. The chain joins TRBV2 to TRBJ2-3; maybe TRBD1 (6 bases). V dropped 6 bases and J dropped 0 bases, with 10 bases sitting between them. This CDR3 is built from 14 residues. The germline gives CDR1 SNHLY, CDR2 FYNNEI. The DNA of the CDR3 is TGTGCCAGCAGGAACAGGGTTAGCACAGATACGCAGTATTTT. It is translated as CASRNRVSTDTQYF.

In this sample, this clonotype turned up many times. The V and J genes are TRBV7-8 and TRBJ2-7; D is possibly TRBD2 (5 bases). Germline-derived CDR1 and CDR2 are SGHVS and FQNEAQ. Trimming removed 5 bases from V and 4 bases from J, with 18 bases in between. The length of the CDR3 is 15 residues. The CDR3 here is CASSAMPGLDYEQYF. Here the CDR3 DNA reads TGTGCCAGCAGCGCGATGCCGGGATTGGATTACGAGCAGTACTTC.

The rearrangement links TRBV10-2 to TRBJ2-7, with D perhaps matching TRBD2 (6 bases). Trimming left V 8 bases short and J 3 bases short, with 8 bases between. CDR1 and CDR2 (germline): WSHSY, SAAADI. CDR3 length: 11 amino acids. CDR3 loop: CASLGGYEQYF. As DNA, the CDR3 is TGCGCCAGCCTCGGGGGCTACGAGCAGTACTTC.

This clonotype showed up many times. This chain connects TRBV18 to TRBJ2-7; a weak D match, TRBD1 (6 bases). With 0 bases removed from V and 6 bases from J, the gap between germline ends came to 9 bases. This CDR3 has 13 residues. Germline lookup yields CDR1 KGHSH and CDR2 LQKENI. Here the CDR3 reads CASSPPSRGEQYF. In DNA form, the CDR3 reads TGTGCCAGCTCACCACCATCCAGGGGCGAGCAGTACTTC.

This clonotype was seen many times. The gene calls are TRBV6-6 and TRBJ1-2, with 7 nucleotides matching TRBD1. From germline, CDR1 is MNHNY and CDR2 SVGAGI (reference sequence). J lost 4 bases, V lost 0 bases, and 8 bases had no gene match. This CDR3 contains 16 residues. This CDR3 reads CASSYSAQGNFYGYTF. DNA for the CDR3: TGTGCCAGCAGTTACTCGGCACAGGGGAATTTCTATGGCTACACCTTC.

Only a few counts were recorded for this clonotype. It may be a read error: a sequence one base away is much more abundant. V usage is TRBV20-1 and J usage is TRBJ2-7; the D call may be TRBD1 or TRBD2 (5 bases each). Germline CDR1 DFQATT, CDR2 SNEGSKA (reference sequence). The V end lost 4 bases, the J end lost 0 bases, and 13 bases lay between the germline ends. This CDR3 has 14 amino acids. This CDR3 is CSAIPEGLSYEQYF. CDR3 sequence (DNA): TGCAGTGCTATTCCTGAGGGGCTCTCCTACGAGCAGTACTTC.

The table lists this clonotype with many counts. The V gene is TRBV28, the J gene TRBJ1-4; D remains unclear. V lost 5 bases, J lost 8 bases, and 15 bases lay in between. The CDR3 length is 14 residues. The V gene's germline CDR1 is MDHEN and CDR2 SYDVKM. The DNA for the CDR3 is TGTGCCAGCAGTGACCCGGACTGGGAAGAAAAACTGTTTTTT. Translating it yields CASSDPDWEEKLFF.

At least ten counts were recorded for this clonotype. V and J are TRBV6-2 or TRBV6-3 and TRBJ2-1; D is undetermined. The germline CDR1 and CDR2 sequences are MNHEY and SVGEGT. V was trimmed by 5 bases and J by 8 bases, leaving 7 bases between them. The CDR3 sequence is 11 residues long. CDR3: CASSIFHEQFF. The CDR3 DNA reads TGTGCCAGCAGTATTTTCCATGAGCAGTTCTTC.

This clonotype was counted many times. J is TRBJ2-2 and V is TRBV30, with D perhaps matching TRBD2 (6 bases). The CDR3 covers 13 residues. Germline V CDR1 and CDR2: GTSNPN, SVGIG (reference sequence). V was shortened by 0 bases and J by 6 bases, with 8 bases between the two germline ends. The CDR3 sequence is CAWSVLAAGELFF. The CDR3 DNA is TGTGCCTGGAGTGTACTAGCAGCCGGGGAGCTGTTTTTT.

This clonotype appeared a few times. The CDR3 DNA reads as TGTGCCAGCAGCGTAGATGTGGGGTCCTACGAGCAGTACTTC. This encodes CASSVDVGSYEQYF. This chain joins TRBV9 and TRBJ2-7; D not resolved. Germline V CDR1 and CDR2: SGDLS, YYNGEE. This CDR3 has 14 amino acids. The ends were cut back, 0 bases at V and 1 base at J, with 8 bases in the middle.